This TCR beta chain derives from a study of CD8 T cells in ankylosing spondylitis. This clonotype was counted between two and nine times. From the 5' RACE reads, TCRdb called clonotypes with MiXCR, one entry per CDR3 protein. The sample holds over 130,000 distinct CDR3 sequences, under 45% seen once. The CDR3 covers 14 residues. Unmatched junction bases numbered 5, after V lost 5 bases and J lost 2 bases. Germline V gives CDR1 LNHNV, CDR2 YYDKDF (reference sequence). The receptor comes from a male donor with ankylosing spondylitis. The sample comprised synovial fluid, either unsorted or a sorted T cell fraction (not recorded which). The genes are TRBV15 and TRBJ1-1, with 7 bases matching TRBD1. The CDR3 protein is CATSGGQINTEAFF. CDR3 coding DNA: TGTGCCACCAGCGGGGGACAGATAAACACTGAAGCTTTCTTT.